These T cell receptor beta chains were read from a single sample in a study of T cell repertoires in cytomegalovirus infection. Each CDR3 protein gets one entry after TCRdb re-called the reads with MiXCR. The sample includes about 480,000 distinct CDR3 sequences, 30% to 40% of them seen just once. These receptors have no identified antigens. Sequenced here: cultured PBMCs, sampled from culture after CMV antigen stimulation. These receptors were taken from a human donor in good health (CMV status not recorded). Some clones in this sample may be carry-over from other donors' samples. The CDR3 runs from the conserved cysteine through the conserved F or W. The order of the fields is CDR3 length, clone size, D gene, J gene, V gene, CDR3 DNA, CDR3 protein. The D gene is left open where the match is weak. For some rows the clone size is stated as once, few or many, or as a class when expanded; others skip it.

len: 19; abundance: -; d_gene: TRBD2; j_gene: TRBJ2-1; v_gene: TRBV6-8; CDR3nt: TGTGCCAGCAGTTACGCGGTGCCCTCAAGCGGGGTTTTTGGCAATGAGCAGTTCTTC; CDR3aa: CASSYAVPSSGVFGNEQFF
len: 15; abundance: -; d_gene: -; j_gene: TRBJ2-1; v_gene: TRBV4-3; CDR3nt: TGCGCCAGCAGCCAAGATCGTCTCTTTAACAATGAGCAGTTCTTC; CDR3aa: CASSQDRLFNNEQFF
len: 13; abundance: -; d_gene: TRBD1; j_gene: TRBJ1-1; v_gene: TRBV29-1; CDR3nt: TGCAGCGTTGGTGCTCGGGGACAGGATGAAGCTTTCTTT; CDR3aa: CSVGARGQDEAFF
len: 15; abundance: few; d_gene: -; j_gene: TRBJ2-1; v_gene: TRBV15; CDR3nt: TGTGCCACCAGACGGGGGCGGAGTCTCAACAATGAGCAGTTCTTC; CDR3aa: CATRRGRSLNNEQFF
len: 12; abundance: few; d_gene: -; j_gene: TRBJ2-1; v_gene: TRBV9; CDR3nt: TGTGCCAGCAGCGTAGATGGAGCTGAGCAGTTCTTC; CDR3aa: CASSVDGAEQFF
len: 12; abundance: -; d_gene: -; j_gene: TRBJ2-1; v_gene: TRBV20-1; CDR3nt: TGCAGTGACAGGCCCCCCTACAATGAGCAGTTCTTC; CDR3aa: CSDRPPYNEQFF
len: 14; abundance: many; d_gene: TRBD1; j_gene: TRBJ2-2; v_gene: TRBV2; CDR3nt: TGTGCCAGCAGCCCCACGAGACAGGGCGGGGAGCTGTTTTTT; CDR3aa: CASSPTRQGGELFF
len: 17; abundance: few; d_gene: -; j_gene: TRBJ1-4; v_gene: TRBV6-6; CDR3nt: TGTGCCAGCAGTTACCCGCGGGACCACCGCGGATATGAAAAACTGTTTTTT; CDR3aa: CASSYPRDHRGYEKLFF
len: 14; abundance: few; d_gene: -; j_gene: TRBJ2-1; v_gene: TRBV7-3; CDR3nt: TGTGCCAGCAGCTTAACGTCCCCCGAAGAAAGTCAGTTCTTC; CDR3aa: CASSLTSPEESQFF
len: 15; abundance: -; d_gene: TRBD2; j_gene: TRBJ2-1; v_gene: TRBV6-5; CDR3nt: TGTGCCAGCAGTTCGGCTAGCGGGGGAGGGAATGAGCAGTTCTTC; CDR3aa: CASSSASGGGNEQFF
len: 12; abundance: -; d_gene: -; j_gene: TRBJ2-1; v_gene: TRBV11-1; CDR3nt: TGTGCCAGCAGCCCCAGACCACAAGAGCAGTTCTTC; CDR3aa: CASSPRPQEQFF
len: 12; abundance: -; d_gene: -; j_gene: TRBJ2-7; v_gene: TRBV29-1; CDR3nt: TGCAGCGTCATAGCGGAAACCTACGAGCAGTACTTC; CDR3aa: CSVIAETYEQYF
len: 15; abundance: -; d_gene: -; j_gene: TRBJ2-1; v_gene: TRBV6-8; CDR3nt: TGTGCCAGCAGTTTAGGAGGGAGTCCCCACAATGAGCAGTTCTTC; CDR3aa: CASSLGGSPHNEQFF
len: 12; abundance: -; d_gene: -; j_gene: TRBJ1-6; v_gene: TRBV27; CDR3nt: TGTGCCAGCAGTTTTTCCGGATCACCCCTCCACTTT; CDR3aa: CASSFSGSPLHF
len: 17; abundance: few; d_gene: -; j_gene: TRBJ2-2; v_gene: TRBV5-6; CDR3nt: TGTGCCAGCAGCTTCAGGGTCACAGGGAGAACCGCCGGGGAGCTGTTTTTT; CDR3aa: CASSFRVTGRTAGELFF
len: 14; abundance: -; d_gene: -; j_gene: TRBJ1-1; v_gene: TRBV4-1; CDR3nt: TGCACCAGCAGCCTGGGACCGCTGAACACTGAAGCTTTCTTT; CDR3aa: CTSSLGPLNTEAFF
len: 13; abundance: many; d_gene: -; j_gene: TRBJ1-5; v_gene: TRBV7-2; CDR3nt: TGTGCCAGCAGCGTCAGGGGAAATCAGCCCCAGCATTTT; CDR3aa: CASSVRGNQPQHF
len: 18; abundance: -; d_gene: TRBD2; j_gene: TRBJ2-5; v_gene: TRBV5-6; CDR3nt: TGTGCCAGCAGCTTGAGAGGACTAGCGGGAGGAAGGTCGGAGACCCAGTACTTC; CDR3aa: CASSLRGLAGGRSETQYF
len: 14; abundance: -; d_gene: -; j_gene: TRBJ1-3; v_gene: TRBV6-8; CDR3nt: TGTGCCAGTCCTATTCAGGCGTCTGGAAACACCATATATTTT; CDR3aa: CASPIQASGNTIYF
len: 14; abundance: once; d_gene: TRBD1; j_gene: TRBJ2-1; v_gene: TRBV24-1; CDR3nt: TGTGCCACCAGTGTTGGACAGGGATACAATGAGCAGTTCTTC; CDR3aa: CATSVGQGYNEQFF
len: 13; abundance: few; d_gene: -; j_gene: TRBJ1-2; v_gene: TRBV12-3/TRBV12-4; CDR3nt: TGTGCCAGCAGTTCACGGGGATTGGATGGCTACACCTTC; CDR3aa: CASSSRGLDGYTF
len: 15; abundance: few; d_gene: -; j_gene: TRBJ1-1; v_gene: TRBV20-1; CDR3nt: TGCAGTGCTAGAGCTCTGGGAGGGGGGGCCACTGAAGCTTTCTTT; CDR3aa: CSARALGGGATEAFF
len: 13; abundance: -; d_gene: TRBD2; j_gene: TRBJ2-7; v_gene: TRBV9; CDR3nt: TGTGCCAGCAGCGATGGCGGGAGCTACGAGCAGTACTTC; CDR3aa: CASSDGGSYEQYF
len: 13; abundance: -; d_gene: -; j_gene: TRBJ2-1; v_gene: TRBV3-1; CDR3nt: TGTGCCAGCAGCCAAGAGGGGACTTACGAGCAGTTCTTC; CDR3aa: CASSQEGTYEQFF
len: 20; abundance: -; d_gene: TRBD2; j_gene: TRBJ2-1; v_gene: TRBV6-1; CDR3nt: TGTGCCAGCAGTGAAGAGGGCAGGATGCCGGGACTAGCGAGCTACAATGAGCAGTTCTTC; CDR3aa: CASSEEGRMPGLASYNEQFF
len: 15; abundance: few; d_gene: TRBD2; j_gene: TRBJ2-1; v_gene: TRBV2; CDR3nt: TGTGCCAGCTCGATGAGGACTAGCGGGGAAAATGAGCAGTTCTTC; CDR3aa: CASSMRTSGENEQFF
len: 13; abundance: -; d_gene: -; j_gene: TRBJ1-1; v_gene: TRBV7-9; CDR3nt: TGTGCCAGCAGCCCGCGAACGTACACTGAAGCTTTCTTT; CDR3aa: CASSPRTYTEAFF
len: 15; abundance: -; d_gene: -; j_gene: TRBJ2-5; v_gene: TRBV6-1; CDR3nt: TGTGCCAGCAGTATGGGACCCCTCTCAAGGGAGACCCAGTACTTC; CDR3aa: CASSMGPLSRETQYF
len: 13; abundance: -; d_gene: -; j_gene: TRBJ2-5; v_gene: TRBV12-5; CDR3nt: TGTGCTAGTGGTTTGGGAGCCGAAGAGACCCAGTACTTC; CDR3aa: CASGLGAEETQYF
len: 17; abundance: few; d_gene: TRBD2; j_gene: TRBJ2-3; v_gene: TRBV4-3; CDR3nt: TGCGCCAGCAGCCAAGGTCCTAGCGGGATGTGGCCAGATACGCAGTATTTT; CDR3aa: CASSQGPSGMWPDTQYF
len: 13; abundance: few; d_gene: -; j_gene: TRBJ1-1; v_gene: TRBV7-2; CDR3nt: TGTGCCAGCAGCCCCTTTCGGTCCACTGAAGCTTTCTTT; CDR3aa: CASSPFRSTEAFF
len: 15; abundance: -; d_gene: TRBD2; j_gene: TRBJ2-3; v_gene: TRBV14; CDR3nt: TGTGCCAGCAGCCAACGACTAGCGGGAGAGGATACGCAGTATTTT; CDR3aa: CASSQRLAGEDTQYF
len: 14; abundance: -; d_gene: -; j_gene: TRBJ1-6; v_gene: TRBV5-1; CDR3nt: TGCGCCAGCAGCTTGGCGCTCACCAATTCACCCCTCCACTTT; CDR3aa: CASSLALTNSPLHF
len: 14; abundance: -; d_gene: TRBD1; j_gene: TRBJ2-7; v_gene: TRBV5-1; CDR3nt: TGCGCCAGCAGCTCGGTGACAGGGATGAGCGAGCAGTACTTC; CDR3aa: CASSSVTGMSEQYF
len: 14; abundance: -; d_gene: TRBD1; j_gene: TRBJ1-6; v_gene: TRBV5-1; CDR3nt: TGCGCCAGCGCCGGGACAGGGGTTAATTCACCCCTCCACTTT; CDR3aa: CASAGTGVNSPLHF
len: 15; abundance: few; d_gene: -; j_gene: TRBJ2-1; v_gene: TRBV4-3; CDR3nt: TGCGCCAGCAGCCAAGAAGGGCAGGTGTACAATGAGCAGTTCTTC; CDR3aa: CASSQEGQVYNEQFF
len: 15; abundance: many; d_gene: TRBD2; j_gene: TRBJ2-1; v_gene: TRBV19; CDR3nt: TGTGCCAGTAGTACCCAGCGGGAGGGCTACAATGAGCAGTTCTTC; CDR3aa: CASSTQREGYNEQFF
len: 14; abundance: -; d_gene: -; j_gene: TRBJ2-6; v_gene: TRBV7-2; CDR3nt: TGTGCCAGCAGCTTATACTCTGGGGCCAACGTCCTGACTTTC; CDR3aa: CASSLYSGANVLTF
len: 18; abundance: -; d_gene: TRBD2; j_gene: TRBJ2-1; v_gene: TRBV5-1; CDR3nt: TGCGCCAGCAGCTCGGGGAATAGCGGGAGGCCTACCTACAATGAGCAGTTCTTC; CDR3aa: CASSSGNSGRPTYNEQFF
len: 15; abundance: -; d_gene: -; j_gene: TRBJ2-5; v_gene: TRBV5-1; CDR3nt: TGCGCCAGCAGCCCTTCCCTAGGCGGTGGAGAGACCCAGTACTTC; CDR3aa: CASSPSLGGGETQYF
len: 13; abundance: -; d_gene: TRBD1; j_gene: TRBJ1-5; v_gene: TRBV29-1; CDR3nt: TGCAGCGTCGTTGACAGGGGAAATCAGCCCCAGCATTTT; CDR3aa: CSVVDRGNQPQHF
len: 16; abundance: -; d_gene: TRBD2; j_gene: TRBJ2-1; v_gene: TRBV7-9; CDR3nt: TGTGCCAGCAGCGCCCGGGGACTAGCGAAAAACAATGAGCAGTTCTTC; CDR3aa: CASSARGLAKNNEQFF
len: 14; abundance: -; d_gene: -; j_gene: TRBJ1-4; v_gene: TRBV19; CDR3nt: TGTGCCAGTAGTATCAATGGACGGAATGAAAAACTGTTTTTT; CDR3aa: CASSINGRNEKLFF
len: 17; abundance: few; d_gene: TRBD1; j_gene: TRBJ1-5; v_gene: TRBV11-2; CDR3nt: TGTGCCAGCAGTCTCGGGACAGGGGGCTTTGGCAATCAGCCCCAGCATTTT; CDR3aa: CASSLGTGGFGNQPQHF
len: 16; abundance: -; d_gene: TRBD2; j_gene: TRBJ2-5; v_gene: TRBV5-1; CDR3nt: TGCGCCAGCAGCTTCACTAGCGGCTACCGTCAAGAGACCCAGTACTTC; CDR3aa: CASSFTSGYRQETQYF